Below are 21 T cell receptor beta chains sequenced from a single sample in a study of T cells in Graves' hyperthyroidism and ophthalmopathy. The source material, RNA transcripts, was used to amplify TCR beta CDR3 regions. The HTBI primer set drove a first-round RT-PCR of the TCR CDR3. A single record per CDR3 protein comes from TCRdb applying MiXCR to the multiplex PCR reads. The sample includes approximately 430,000 distinct CDR3 sequences, more than 15% of them seen just once. Sequenced: blood. The source is a woman between 18 and 29 years old with Graves' hyperthyroidism.

This clonotype was seen ten or more times. V is TRBV4-1 and J is TRBJ1-2; D ambiguous. Trimming took off 0 bases at V and 6 bases at J, with 8 bases between the two ends. CDR1 and CDR2 from the germline V gene are MGHRA and YSYEKL. This CDR3 has 13 residues. In DNA form, the CDR3 reads TGCGCCAGCAGCCAAGAGGTAGGAGATGGCTACACCTTC. It codes for CASSQEVGDGYTF.

The sample holds a few counts of this clonotype. A much more abundant neighbour one base away suggests this may be a read error. The rearrangement uses TRBV12-3 or TRBV12-4 and TRBJ1-1; D possibly corresponds to TRBD1 (5 bases). This CDR3 comprises 15 residues. Trimming cost V 4 bases and J 5 bases, with 17 bases left between them. The CDR3 region has the DNA TGTGCCAGCAGTTCGGGACCCCCGGGCTGGACTGAAGCTTTCTTT. Its translation: CASSSGPPGWTEAFF.

The sample holds a few counts of this clonotype. This chain uses TRBV2 with TRBJ1-4; D gene unclear. The CDR3 consists of 14 residues. Germline CDR1 is SNHLY and CDR2 is FYNNEI. V lost 7 bases and J lost 4, with 13 bases in between. The CDR3 region is CASIQGPVNEKLFF. For the CDR3, the DNA is TGTGCCAGCATACAAGGCCCCGTTAATGAAAAACTGTTTTTT.

This clonotype has a count of ten or more. The chain joins TRBV10-2 to TRBJ2-5, with 9 bases aligning to TRBD2. The ends lost 4 bases at V and 2 bases at J; junction bases unmatched: 2. The CDR3 consists of 14 residues. Germline CDR1 and CDR2: WSHSY and SAAADI. CDR3 region: CASSVAGGQETQYF. The CDR3 DNA is TGCGCCAGCAGTGTGGCGGGAGGGCAAGAGACCCAGTACTTC.

The chain is built from TRBV27 and TRBJ1-1; maybe TRBD1 (6 bases). Germline values: CDR1 MNHEY, CDR2 SMNVEV (reference sequence). Trimming took 0 bases from V and 0 from J, leaving 11 bases between them. The CDR3 is 16 amino acids. CDR3 loop: CASSLSRGRLNTEAFF. DNA for the CDR3: TGTGCCAGCAGTTTATCGCGGGGGCGCCTGAACACTGAAGCTTTCTTT.

There are a few counts of this clonotype. The chain recombines TRBV11-2 with TRBJ1-6, with D tentatively TRBD1 (5 bases). Germline V gene sequence: CDR1 SGHAT, CDR2 FQNNGV. This CDR3 is 15 amino acids long. V shed 0 bases and J shed 5 bases, with 8 bases lying between them. CDR3 residues: CASSLEGVDNSPLHF. CDR3 DNA sequence: TGTGCCAGCAGCTTAGAGGGGGTAGATAATTCACCCCTCCACTTT.

This rearrangement joins TRBV2 to TRBJ2-3; 10 bases match TRBD2. The CDR3 is 14 residues long. Germline lookup yields CDR1 SNHLY and CDR2 FYNNEI. V shed 8 bases, J shed 4 bases, and the junction held 6 bases outside the gene matches. CDR3 amino acids: CASGRSGRADTQYF. CDR3 nucleotides: TGTGCCAGCGGTAGGAGCGGGAGGGCAGATACGCAGTATTTT.

This clonotype was recorded a few times. The rearrangement links TRBV9 to TRBJ1-4; possibly TRBD1 for D (6 bases). This CDR3 is built from 13 residues. Germline-derived CDR1 and CDR2 are SGDLS and YYNGEE. V was trimmed by 3 bases and J by 6 bases, leaving 9 bases between them. Here the CDR3 reads CASSARQDEKLFF. The CDR3, as DNA: TGTGCCAGCAGCGCCAGACAGGATGAAAAACTGTTTTTT. The whole variable domain, remainder taken from reference TRBV9 and TRBJ1-4, is DSGVTQTPKHLITATGQRVTLRCSPRSGDLSVYWYQQSLDQGLQFLIQYYNGEERAKGNILERFSAQQFPDLHSELNLSSLELGDSALYFCASSARQDEKLFFGSGTQLSVL.

This clonotype has at least ten counts. CDR3 sequence: CASSVAATGSYEQYF. CDR3 nucleotides: TGTGCCAGCAGCGTAGCGGCGACGGGCTCCTACGAGCAGTACTTC. The chain joins TRBV9 to TRBJ2-7, with D uncertain. The CDR3 spans 15 residues. V was clipped by 0 bases and J by 0 bases, with 10 bases between them. The germline gives CDR1 SGDLS, CDR2 YYNGEE.

In this sample, this clonotype turned up many times. V is TRBV3-1 and J is TRBJ1-1; no definite D call. CDR3 length: 13 amino acids. Germline V gene lookup returns CDR1 LGHDT and CDR2 YNNKEL (reference sequence). V lost 0 bases and J lost 5, with 7 bases in between. The CDR3 DNA reads TGTGCCAGCAGCCAAGAACATGGGACTGAAGCTTTCTTT. Amino acid sequence: CASSQEHGTEAFF. The variable domain in full, with the rest retrieved from reference TRBV3-1 and TRBJ1-1, is DTAVSQTPKYLVTQMGNDKSIKCEQNLGHDTMYWYKQDSKKFLKIMFSYNNKELIINETVPNRFSPKSPDKAHLNLHINSLELGDSAVYFCASSQEHGTEAFFGQGTRLTVV.

This clonotype was seen many times. The V gene is TRBV10-1, the J gene TRBJ2-7; 8 nucleotides align to TRBD2. This CDR3 has 15 residues. Looked up from germline, CDR1 is WNHNN and CDR2 is SYGVQD (reference sequence). Unmatched junction bases numbered 8, after V lost 5 bases and J lost 2 bases. The CDR3 protein is CASSTGSGTPYEQYF. In DNA form, the CDR3 reads TGCGCCAGCAGTACGGGTAGCGGGACCCCCTACGAGCAGTACTTC.

The chain recombines TRBV19 with TRBJ2-7; D possibly corresponds to TRBD1 (6 bases). Trimming removed 4 bases at V and 0 bases at J, with 13 bases between. The CDR3 runs to 15 residues. Germline V gives CDR1 LNHDA, CDR2 SQIVND (reference sequence). CDR3 region: CASSTAGVGSYEQYF. CDR3 nucleotides: TGTGCCAGTAGTACGGCAGGGGTCGGCTCCTACGAGCAGTACTTC. Together with reference TRBV19 and TRBJ2-7, the CDR3 gives the full variable domain: DGGITQSPKYLFRKEGQNVTLSCEQNLNHDAMYWYRQDPGQGLRLIYYSQIVNDFQKGDIAEGYSVSREKKESFPLTVTSAQKNPTAFYLCASSTAGVGSYEQYFGPGTRLTVT.

This chain uses TRBV7-3 with TRBJ2-2, with TRBD1 identical over 7 bases. CDR3 length: 15 residues. J gave up 5 bases and V 5 bases, and 8 bases lay outside the gene matches. The germline V gene encodes CDR1 SGHTA and CDR2 FQGTGA. The DNA for the CDR3 is TGTGCCAGCAGCCCCAAGTCAGGGGGTACCGGGGAGCTGTTTTTT. Amino acid sequence: CASSPKSGGTGELFF. The variable domain in full, completed from reference TRBV7-3 and TRBJ2-2, reads GAGVSQTPSNKVTEKGKYVELRCDPISGHTALYWYRQSLGQGPEFLIYFQGTGAADDSGLPNDRFFAVRPEGSVSTLKIQRTERGDSAVYLCASSPKSGGTGELFFGEGSRLTVL.

A word on this clonotype: A clone one base away is much larger, so this may be a read error. The chain recombines TRBV7-9 with TRBJ2-3, with D hard to call. The CDR3 runs to 12 residues. The germline V gene encodes CDR1 SEHNR and CDR2 FQNEAQ (reference sequence). CDR3 DNA: TGTGCCGGCAGCCGCCGGGCAGATACGCAGTATTTT. Translating it yields CAGSRRADTQYF.

This clonotype was seen many times. The chain employs TRBV20-1 and TRBJ2-3; 9 positions match TRBD2. CDR1 and CDR2 (germline): DFQATT, SNEGSKA (reference sequence). Germline trimming cut 3 bases from V and 4 bases from J; bases unmatched to any gene: 2. The CDR3 spans 13 residues. The CDR3 is CSARTSGADTQYF. In nucleotides, the CDR3 is TGCAGTGCTAGGACTAGCGGCGCAGATACGCAGTATTTT.

In its sample, this clonotype was seen many times. The J gene is TRBJ1-5, the V gene TRBV10-3; D not certain. V gave up 0 bases and J gave up 5 bases, with 11 bases separating them. This CDR3 is 15 amino acids long. Germline V lookup: CDR1 ENHRY, CDR2 SYGVKD. CDR3 residues: CAISESEGTDQPQHF. DNA of the CDR3: TGTGCCATCAGTGAGTCGGAGGGAACAGATCAGCCCCAGCATTTT.

This clonotype was seen only a few times. This sequence may be a read error, since a much larger clone differs from it by one base. The V call is TRBV18, the J call TRBJ2-5; D not certain. The CDR3 is made up of 13 amino acids. From germline, CDR1 is KGHSH and CDR2 LQKENI. The CDR3 nucleotides read TGTGCCAGCTCACCACCCTTCCAGGAGACCCAGTGCTTC. Translating gives CASSPPFQETQCF.

Many counts were recorded for this clonotype. The CDR3 loop reads CASSLMAGGADTGELFF. DNA for the CDR3: TGTGCCAGCAGCTTAATGGCGGGAGGTGCCGACACCGGGGAGCTGTTTTTT. J is TRBJ2-2 and V is TRBV7-3, with 8 bases lining up with TRBD2. J gave up 3 bases and V 1 base, and 7 bases lay outside the gene matches. CDR1 SGHTA and CDR2 FQGTGA come from the germline V gene. The CDR3 covers 17 residues.

This clonotype was seen a handful of times. This sequence joins TRBV6-1 and TRBJ2-7; possible D gene TRBD2, 6 bases. The CDR3 sequence is 17 residues long. Germline CDR1 and CDR2: MNHNS and SASEGT. Trimming stripped 4 bases from V and 0 bases from J, with 19 bases between. The CDR3 loop reads CASSGAYGGLSSYEQYF. In nucleotides, the CDR3 is TGTGCCAGCAGTGGGGCCTACGGGGGTCTCAGCTCCTACGAGCAGTACTTC.

V usage is TRBV2 and J usage is TRBJ2-1; 15 bases match TRBD2. CDR1 and CDR2 (germline): SNHLY, FYNNEI. The CDR3 loop spans 20 amino acids. V lost 5 bases and J lost 0; bases outside the gene matches: 11. CDR3 coding DNA: TGTGCCAGCAGTAAAAGGACCGGGACTAGCGGGGGGCTCTCCTACAATGAGCAGTTCTTC. This translates into CASSKRTGTSGGLSYNEQFF.

There are many counts of this clonotype. V is TRBV7-9 and J is TRBJ1-1; D ambiguous. Germline V CDR1 and CDR2: SEHNR, FQNEAQ (reference sequence). Trimming left V 6 bases short and J 4 bases short, with 18 bases between. CDR3 size: 15 residues. CDR3 nucleotides: TGTGCCAGCAGACCAACGACCTGGGGAGGCACTGAAGCTTTCTTT. Translation gives CASRPTTWGGTEAFF.